The rows below give T cell receptor beta chains drawn from one sample of a study of beta chain features in type 1 diabetes. Measured with immunoSEQ multiplex PCR; TCRdb has only the in-frame clones, and not every one. The data show hundreds of thousands of clones, around 12% seen once. The material sequenced was naive CD4+ T cells from blood. The receptors shown here come from a woman between 18 and 29 years old with type 1 diabetes. CDR3s include the opening cysteine and the closing phenylalanine or tryptophan. A D gene is named only where the DNA matches it firmly. Only some rows state a clone size, as once, few, many or a class for expanded clones.

d_call j_call clone_size v_call cdr3_nt cdr3_aa
NA TRBJ2-7 NA TRBV4-1 TGCGCCAGCAGCCAAGATGTCAGGGATCCCTACGAGCAGTACTTC CASSQDVRDPYEQYF
NA TRBJ2-1 NA TRBV6-4 TGTGCCAGCAGTATCGTGCCAGGTTTATACAATGAGCAGTTCTTC CASSIVPGLYNEQFF
TRBD2 TRBJ2-1 NA TRBV28 TGTGCCAGCATGGGGACCCAGCGGGGTACAGGCGAGCAGTTCTTC CASMGTQRGTGEQFF
NA TRBJ2-2 few TRBV28 TGTGCCAGCAGTTTGAGTACCGGGGAGCTGTTTTTT CASSLSTGELFF
NA TRBJ2-7 few TRBV7-9 TGTGCCAGCAGCTTAGGGGGCGACGAGCAGTACTTC CASSLGGDEQYF
TRBD2 TRBJ2-7 few TRBV27 TGTGCCAGCAGTTCCCTAGCGGGAGGAACGTACGAGCAGTACTTC CASSSLAGGTYEQYF
TRBD1 TRBJ1-6 few TRBV4-1 TGCGCCAGCAGCCAACCGCCCCGGGACAGGGGTTTGGCACCCCTCCACTTT CASSQPPRDRGLAPLHF
NA TRBJ2-1 few TRBV28 TGTGCCAGCACCGGAGGACGGGGCTCCTACAATGAGCAGTTCTTC CASTGGRGSYNEQFF
TRBD2 TRBJ2-5 NA TRBV9 TGTGCCAGCAGCGTAGCTACTCGCGGGGGGGGTGAGACCCAGTACTTC CASSVATRGGGETQYF
NA TRBJ1-5 NA TRBV16 TGTGCCAGCAGCCAGGGAGGACCGAGCAATCAGCCCCAGCATTTT CASSQGGPSNQPQHF
NA TRBJ2-1 few TRBV29-1 TGCAGCGTGAGTTCCTCGGAGACCGCTTTTCCGTACAATGAGCAGTTCTTC CSVSSSETAFPYNEQFF
NA TRBJ1-1 NA TRBV18 TGTGCCAGCTCACCATATACAGGATCGAACACTGAAGCTTTCTTT CASSPYTGSNTEAFF
NA TRBJ2-3 NA TRBV11-3 TGTGCCAGCAGCCCTCGGAGGGCCGATGGGCAGTATTTT CASSPRRADGQYF
NA TRBJ1-5 NA TRBV18 TGTGCCAGCTCCCCAATAAGGACAGCAAATCAGCCCCAGCATTTT CASSPIRTANQPQHF
NA TRBJ2-3 NA TRBV7-2 TGTGCCAGCCCGATTAGCGCGGAAGATACGCAGTATTTT CASPISAEDTQYF
NA TRBJ2-1 few TRBV15 TGTGCCACCAGCAGAGATCAAGGGGGCTCCTACAATGAGCAGTTCTTC CATSRDQGGSYNEQFF
NA TRBJ2-5 NA TRBV5-4 TGTGCCAGCGGAGGGGATCAGACCCAGTACTTC CASGGDQTQYF
TRBD1 TRBJ1-2 few TRBV6-6 TGTGCCAGCAGCCCAGACAGGGGTGGCTACACCTTC CASSPDRGGYTF
NA TRBJ2-7 NA TRBV30 TGTGCCTGGAGTGTCCTATCCTACGAGCAGTACTTC CAWSVLSYEQYF
TRBD2 TRBJ2-7 NA TRBV7-3 TGTGCCAGCAGCTCGGGACTAGCGGGAACAAACGAGCAGTACTTC CASSSGLAGTNEQYF
TRBD1 TRBJ1-5 NA TRBV27 TGTGCCACCCATAGGACAGGTAGGAGCAATCAGCCCCAGCATTTT CATHRTGRSNQPQHF
NA TRBJ2-7 NA TRBV4-3 TGCGCCAGCAGCCAAGGGGGCGCCGGCGAGCAGTACTTC CASSQGGAGEQYF
NA TRBJ1-2 NA TRBV2 TGTGCCAGCAGGCAGGGGCTTGATGGCTACACCTTC CASRQGLDGYTF
NA TRBJ2-5 NA TRBV28 TGTGCCAGCAGTTTAGAGAACAGGGTCGGGACCCAGTACTTC CASSLENRVGTQYF
NA TRBJ2-7 NA TRBV7-8 TGTGCCAGCAGCCTAGGTCGTCCGGGGTTGCCCTCCGAGCAGTACTTC CASSLGRPGLPSEQYF
NA TRBJ1-1 few TRBV5-1 TGCGCCAGCAGCTTCCGGGACTTGAACACTGAAGCTTTCTTT CASSFRDLNTEAFF
NA TRBJ2-7 few TRBV23-1 TGCGCCAGCAGTCAACCCCCCGGCAGGGACTCCTACGAGCAGTACTTC CASSQPPGRDSYEQYF
NA TRBJ2-3 few TRBV7-6 TGTGCCAGCAGCATCGGAGATACGCAGTATTTT CASSIGDTQYF
TRBD2 TRBJ2-2 few TRBV19 TGTGCCAGTAGTATTGAGGGACTAGCGGGGGGGCCTAACACCGGGGAGCTGTTTTTT CASSIEGLAGGPNTGELFF
NA TRBJ2-2 NA TRBV4-3 TGCGCCAGCAGCCAAGAAGGGGCGGCGAACACCGGGGAGCTGTTTTTT CASSQEGAANTGELFF
TRBD1 TRBJ1-2 NA TRBV7-3 TGTGCCAGCAGCCTCACAGGGGGCGGCTACACCTTC CASSLTGGGYTF
TRBD2 TRBJ2-3 few TRBV29-1 TGCAGCGTCACCGGGACTAGCGTCCCCATAGGGGATACGCAGTATTTT CSVTGTSVPIGDTQYF
NA TRBJ2-5 NA TRBV28 TGTGCCAGCAGTTTATCCTCCGCGGGAAAAGAGACCCAGTACTTC CASSLSSAGKETQYF
NA TRBJ2-7 NA TRBV20-1 TGCAGTGCTAATACTGACTACGAGCAGTACTTC CSANTDYEQYF
NA TRBJ2-1 NA TRBV9 TGTGCCAGCAGCGTACGCCTCGGGAATGAGCAGTTCTTC CASSVRLGNEQFF
TRBD2 TRBJ2-1 NA TRBV9 TGTGCCAGCAGCGTGTGGACTAGCGGGAATGAGCAGTTCTTC CASSVWTSGNEQFF
NA TRBJ2-1 few TRBV29-1 TGCATCGTATCCCCCGGGACTGCAAACAATGAGCAGTTCTTC CIVSPGTANNEQFF
NA TRBJ1-1 NA TRBV29-1 TGCAGCGTGGTGACACGAATGAACACTGAAGCTTTCTTT CSVVTRMNTEAFF
TRBD1 TRBJ2-1 NA TRBV6-5 TGTGCCAGCAGTTACAGGGGGCAGTACAATGAGCAGTTCTTC CASSYRGQYNEQFF
NA TRBJ1-1 NA TRBV27 TGTGCCAGCAGTTTATCCTTGAACACTGAAGCTTTCTTT CASSLSLNTEAFF